This T cell receptor beta chain was observed in a study of shared T cell receptors in the human thymus. This table comes from immunoSEQ multiplex PCR, and its TCRdb copy is limited to in-frame clones, with some not included. The table has about 710,000 clones, 80% to 90% seen once. The CDR3 is 15 amino acids. J lost 2 bases, V lost 7 bases, and 5 bases had no gene match. Germline CDR1 MNHNS, CDR2 SASEGT. The same specimen was also included in a second study, on human thymus T cells. That paper adds: In thymic and blood repertoires alike, V and J usage looked biased.

This sequence joins TRBV6-1 and TRBJ2-7; 13 nucleotides agree with TRBD2. The sequencing input was thymocytes. The origin of this receptor is a boy younger than two with a congenital heart defect. CDR3: CASTPLAGGPYEQYF. Here the CDR3 DNA reads TGTGCCAGCACTCCACTAGCGGGGGGGCCCTACGAGCAGTACTTC.